This T cell receptor (beta chain) was sequenced for a study of graft-versus-host responses after intestinal transplantation. Turning to the study itself: After anti-thymocyte globulin induction, recipients took tacrolimus and steroids for 3 to 4 years.

The method was immunoSEQ multiplex PCR; TCRdb's version includes in-frame clones alone and lacks a portion of them. The data show 85,000 to 90,000 clones, 83% seen once. Points from the study as a whole: High graft-versus-host to host-versus-graft clonal ratios were seen in allografts of patients with graft-donor T cell macrochimerism.

A note on this clone: Its antigen remains unknown.

The material was unstimulated CD8+ T cells sorted from spleen or lymph node cells, obtained before intestinal transplant. The clonotype originates from a human donor who received an intestinal transplant.

CDR3 region: CASSQTGGNQPQHF. The CDR3 DNA follows: TGTGCCAGCAGTCAGACAGGGGGCAATCAGCCCCAGCATTTT. The rearrangement links TRBV6-5 to TRBJ1-5; 8 nucleotides line up with TRBD1. This CDR3 spans 14 amino acids. Looked up from germline, CDR1 is MNHEY and CDR2 is SVGAGI. V trimming: 5 bases; J trimming: 2 bases; junction bases outside the gene matches: 2.